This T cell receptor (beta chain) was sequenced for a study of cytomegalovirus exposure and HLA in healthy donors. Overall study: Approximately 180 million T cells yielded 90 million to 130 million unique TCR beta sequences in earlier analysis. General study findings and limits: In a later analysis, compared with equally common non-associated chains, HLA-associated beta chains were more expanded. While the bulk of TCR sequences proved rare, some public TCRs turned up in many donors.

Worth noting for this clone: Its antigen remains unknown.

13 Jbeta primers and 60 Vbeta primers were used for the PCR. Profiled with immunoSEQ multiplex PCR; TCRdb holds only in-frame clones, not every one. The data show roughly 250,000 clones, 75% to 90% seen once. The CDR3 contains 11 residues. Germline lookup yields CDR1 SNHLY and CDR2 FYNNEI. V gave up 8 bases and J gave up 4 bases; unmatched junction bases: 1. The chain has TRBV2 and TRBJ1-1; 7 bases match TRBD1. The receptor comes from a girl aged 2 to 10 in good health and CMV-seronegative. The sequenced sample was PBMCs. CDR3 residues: CASQGGTEAFF. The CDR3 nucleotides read TGTGCCAGCCAGGGGGGCACTGAAGCTTTCTTT.